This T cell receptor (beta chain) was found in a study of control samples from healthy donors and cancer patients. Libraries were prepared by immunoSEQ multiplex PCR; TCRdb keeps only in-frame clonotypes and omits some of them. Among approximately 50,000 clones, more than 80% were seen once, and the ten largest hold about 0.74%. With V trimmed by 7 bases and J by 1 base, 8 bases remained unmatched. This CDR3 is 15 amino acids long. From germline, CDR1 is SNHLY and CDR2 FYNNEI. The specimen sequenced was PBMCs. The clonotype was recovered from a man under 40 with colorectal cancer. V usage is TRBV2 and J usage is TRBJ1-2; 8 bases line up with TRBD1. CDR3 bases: TGTGCCAGCAAGGGCGGGACAGGAGATAACTATGGCTACACCTTC. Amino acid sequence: CASKGGTGDNYGYTF.